The sample holds a few counts of the clone carrying this TCR beta chain. Its cognate antigen is unknown. This entry is derived from a study of post-analysis software for immune sequencing data. Germline CDR1 is SEHNR and CDR2 is FQNEAQ (reference sequence). V dropped 4 bases and J dropped 0 bases, with 14 bases sitting between them. The CDR3 is made up of 16 amino acids. Each TCR beta cDNA library carried unique molecular identifiers. TCRdb ran MiXCR on the PCR reads and lists one entry per CDR3 protein. The sample consists of around 400,000 distinct CDR3 sequences, about a third of them appearing once. Study results and caveats: TRBV5-6, TRBV5-1 and TRBV20-1 belonged to a set of about five TRBV segments that were more frequent in patients than controls.

This clonotype was obtained from a girl between 5 and 17 years old with multiple sclerosis. The chain uses TRBV7-9 and TRBJ2-3; D may match TRBD1 or TRBD2 (5 bases each). Sequenced input: blood. CDR3: CASSSPRGLSTDTQYF. CDR3 coding DNA: TGTGCCAGCAGCTCCCCTCGGGGCCTTAGCACAGATACGCAGTATTTT. The entire variable domain, with the rest obtained from reference TRBV7-9 and TRBJ2-3, is as follows: DTGVSQNPRHKITKRGQNVTFRCDPISEHNRLYWYRQTLGQGPEFLTYFQNEAQLEKSRLLSDRFSAERPKGSFSTLEIQRTEQGDSAMYLCASSSPRGLSTDTQYFGPGTRLTVL.